This TCR beta chain originates from a study of T cells in Graves' hyperthyroidism and ophthalmopathy. Study-wide background: Peripheral blood specimens were obtained at initial diagnosis, prior to any treatment.

Germline CDR1 MDHEN, CDR2 SYDVKM. V dropped 3 bases and J dropped 9 bases, with 9 bases sitting between them. The CDR3 is made up of 12 amino acids. TCR beta CDR3 regions were amplified from RNA. First-round RT-PCR of the TCR CDR3 relied on the HTBI primer set. MiXCR, run by TCRdb on the multiplex PCR reads, gives a single entry per CDR3 protein. The table includes around 500,000 distinct CDR3 sequences, about 16% detected once. Sequenced sample: blood. This sequence was found in a woman aged 25-40 years with Graves' ophthalmopathy. J is TRBJ2-1 and V is TRBV28; the D is unclear. CDR3 in amino acids: CASSFGYSEQFF. The CDR3 DNA sequence: TGTGCCAGCAGTTTCGGATATAGTGAGCAGTTCTTC.